Below, 16 T cell receptor beta chains from the same sample are listed, as sequenced in a study of shared clonotypes between healthy human individuals. This table comes from immunoSEQ multiplex PCR, and its TCRdb copy is limited to in-frame clones, with some not included. The data show fewer than 1.4 million clones, about 80% seen once. The specimen sequenced was memory CD4+ T cells from PBMCs. Regarding subset: CD45RA-negative fraction. These receptors were obtained from a man younger than 35 in good health. Some clones in this sample may be carry-over from other donors' samples.

This clone has just one count. This chain joins TRBV5-8 and TRBJ2-5; D possibly corresponds to TRBD1 (6 bases). Trimming removed 4 bases from V and 5 bases from J, with 12 bases in between. CDR1 SGHTS and CDR2 YDEGEE come from the germline V gene. There are 13 residues in the CDR3. In DNA form, the CDR3 reads TGTGCCAGCAGCGGGGACAAGGGGGAGACCCAGTACTTC. Amino acids: CASSGDKGETQYF.

This chain connects TRBV14 to TRBJ2-5; D possibly uses TRBD1 or TRBD2 (6 bases each). Germline CDR1 is SGHDN and CDR2 is FVKESK. The V end lost 6 bases, the J end lost 2 bases, and 16 bases lay between the germline ends. The CDR3 extends over 15 amino acids. CDR3 bases: TGTGCCAGCAGTCCGGGGCGCGGGACACAAGAGACCCAGTACTTC. Its translation: CASSPGRGTQETQYF.

The rearrangement uses TRBV4-2 and TRBJ1-3, with D hard to call. This CDR3 is built from 12 residues. Germline V CDR1 and CDR2: LGHNA, YNFKEQ. The V end was cut by 0 bases, the J end by 5 bases, with 2 bases between. CDR3 DNA: TGTGCCAGCAGCCAAGAGCGAAACACCATATATTTT. Translated: CASSQERNTIYF.

V usage is TRBV7-2 and J usage is TRBJ2-5; TRBD2 matches 7 bases. V lost 5 bases to trimming and J lost 4 bases; unmatched junction nucleotides: 10. CDR1 and CDR2 (germline): SGHTA, FQGNSA. This CDR3 is built from 15 residues. The CDR3 DNA is TGTGCCAGCAGCCCCCGAGGGGCTAGCGGAGAGACCCAGTACTTC. Residues: CASSPRGASGETQYF.

J is TRBJ2-1 and V is TRBV5-1, with a tentative D call TRBD2 (6 bases). Germline V gene data show CDR1 as SGHRS and CDR2 as YFSETQ. There are 15 residues in the CDR3. Trimming stripped 0 bases from V and 2 bases from J, with 9 bases between. The CDR3 spells CASSLGPGAYNEQFF. The DNA of the CDR3 is TGCGCCAGCAGCTTGGGACCGGGAGCCTACAATGAGCAGTTCTTC.

Regarding this clone: Other DNA sequences from this sample encode an identical CDR3 as well. The chain has TRBV18 and TRBJ2-1; no reliable D call. Looked up from germline, CDR1 is KGHSH and CDR2 is LQKENI. Trimming took off 3 bases at V and 7 bases at J, with 13 bases between the two ends. This CDR3 is built from 14 residues. The CDR3, as DNA: TGTGCCAGCTCACCCATATCTGGACCTAATGAGCAGTTCTTC. Amino acids: CASSPISGPNEQFF. Combining the CDR3 with reference TRBV18 and TRBJ2-1 gives the whole variable domain NAGVMQNPRHLVRRRGQEARLRCSPMKGHSHVYWYRQLPEEGLKFMVYLQKENIIDESGMPKERFSAEFPKEGPSILRIQQVVRGDSAAYFCASSPISGPNEQFFGPGTRLTVL.

As to this clone: The same CDR3 can be traced to other DNA sequences in this sample. The V gene is TRBV2, the J gene TRBJ1-4; possibly TRBD1 for D (6 bases). The V end lost 4 bases, the J end lost 0 bases, and 9 bases lay between the germline ends. Germline CDR1 SNHLY, CDR2 FYNNEI. The CDR3 length is 15 residues. The CDR3 region is CASSGRTATNEKLFF. CDR3 nucleotide sequence: TGTGCCAGCAGTGGGCGGACAGCAACTAATGAAAAACTGTTTTTT.

The rearrangement links TRBV5-1 to TRBJ2-3; D might be TRBD2 (5 bases). The germline V and J ends were trimmed by 3 bases and 6 bases, with 20 bases remaining between them. The CDR3 contains 16 residues. Germline V gene lookup returns CDR1 SGHRS and CDR2 YFSETQ. CDR3 in DNA: TGCGCCAGCAGCTCGGGAAGCAGTCGCAGCTTCGATACGCAGTATTTT. It is translated as CASSSGSSRSFDTQYF. The full variable domain, completed using reference TRBV5-1 and TRBJ2-3, is KAGVTQTPRYLIKTRGQQVTLSCSPISGHRSVSWYQQTPGQGLQFLFEYFSETQRNKGNFPGRFSGRQFSNSRSEMNVSTLELGDSALYLCASSSGSSRSFDTQYFGPGTRLTVL.

The chain combines TRBV28 with TRBJ1-1; D remains ambiguous. The V gene's germline CDR1 is MDHEN and CDR2 SYDVKM. The CDR3 is made up of 12 amino acids. The V end was cut by 7 bases, the J end by 3 bases, with 9 bases between. The CDR3 DNA reads as TGTGCCAGCACTGGGATATACACTGAAGCTTTCTTT. This gives the protein CASTGIYTEAFF.

The rearrangement joins TRBV7-9 to TRBJ2-7, with D perhaps matching TRBD1 or TRBD2 (5 bases each). Germline V CDR1 and CDR2: SEHNR, FQNEAQ (reference sequence). Trimming removed 4 bases at V and 5 bases at J, with 18 bases between. CDR3 length equals 15 residues. As DNA, the CDR3 is TGTGCCAGCAGCTCCCTGGCAGGGATGGGAGACGAGCAGTACTTC. It codes for CASSSLAGMGDEQYF.

This clone came up a few times. The sample holds other DNA sequences that translate to the same CDR3. The chain carries TRBV15 and TRBJ2-1; 7 bases map to TRBD2. V was clipped by 1 base and J by 6 bases; unmatched bases: 6. Germline V gene sequence: CDR1 LNHNV, CDR2 YYDKDF (reference sequence). The CDR3 loop spans 15 amino acids. The CDR3 protein is CATSRAGGLRNEQFF. CDR3 sequence (DNA): TGTGCCACCAGCAGAGCGGGAGGTCTTCGCAATGAGCAGTTCTTC.

This clone occurred a few times. The chain is built from TRBV6-5 and TRBJ1-2; D call uncertain. There are 13 residues in the CDR3. Germline CDR1 is MNHEY and CDR2 is SVGAGI. V was trimmed by 0 bases and J by 8 bases, leaving 10 bases between them. CDR3 sequence (DNA): TGTGCCAGCAGTTACTCCACCGCGATGGGCTACACCTTC. It specifies CASSYSTAMGYTF.

V gene TRBV5-6 combines with J gene TRBJ2-6; D may be TRBD1 (5 bases). Germline lookup yields CDR1 SGHDT and CDR2 YYEEEE. CDR3 size: 19 residues. Deletions cut 5 bases from V and 0 bases from J, with 21 bases between. The CDR3: CASSKNWGRSSSGANVLTF. Written as DNA, the CDR3 is TGTGCCAGCAGTAAAAACTGGGGCAGGTCGAGCTCTGGGGCCAACGTCCTGACTTTC.

The chain recombines TRBV7-2 with TRBJ2-7; D ambiguous. V lost 6 bases, J lost 3 bases, and 15 bases lay in between. This CDR3 comprises 14 residues. The germline CDR1 and CDR2 sequences are SGHTA and FQGNSA. CDR3 region: CASSDSESVYEQYF. The CDR3 nucleotides read TGTGCCAGCAGTGACTCGGAGTCTGTCTACGAGCAGTACTTC.

This clone was observed a single time. The genes are TRBV5-8 and TRBJ1-1; TRBD1 matches 12 bases. The CDR3 runs 17 residues. From germline, CDR1 is SGHTS and CDR2 YDEGEE. Trimming cost V 4 bases and J 4 bases; bases outside gene matches: 11. In DNA, the CDR3 is TGTGCCAGCAGCCCCCGGGACAGGGGGCAGAGGAGCACTGAAGCTTTCTTT. Amino acid sequence: CASSPRDRGQRSTEAFF.

This rearrangement joins TRBV4-2 to TRBJ2-3; D gene ambiguous. This CDR3 contains 13 residues. CDR1 is LGHNA and CDR2 is YNFKEQ in the germline V gene. V dropped 2 bases and J dropped 3 bases, with 6 bases sitting between them. The CDR3 nucleotides read TGTGCCAGCAGCCAACGTTGGACAGATACGCAGTATTTT. Translation: CASSQRWTDTQYF.